This T cell receptor (beta chain) is drawn from a study of cytotoxic CD8 clonotypes in ibrutinib-treated CLL. Remarks on this clone: Its target is unknown.

The CDR3 consists of 14 residues. Germline V CDR1 and CDR2: LNHDA, SQIVND (reference sequence). Trimming took 5 bases from V and 5 from J; bases not matched to a gene: 5. Study observations and caveats: Progressing patients had sampling times that differed from those of sustained-remission patients.

The repertoire was sequenced with immunoSEQ multiplex PCR; TCRdb's copy has only in-frame clones and lacks some. The data show about 68,000 clones, about 64% seen once. The sample consisted of PBMCs, taken after 12 months of ibrutinib treatment. The clonotype originates from a human donor with chronic lymphocytic leukemia. This chain connects TRBV19 to TRBJ1-2, with 10 bases lining up with TRBD1. CDR3 sequence (DNA): TGTGCCAGTAGTCTACCGGGACAGGGGTATGGCTACACCTTC. Amino acids: CASSLPGQGYGYTF.